The rows below give T cell receptor beta chains drawn from one sample of a study of cytomegalovirus exposure and HLA in healthy donors. The table came from immunoSEQ multiplex PCR; TCRdb's copy has only in-frame clones and leaves some out. The sample has some 120,000 clones; over 90% are singletons. The sample taken for sequencing was PBMCs. These receptor sequences come from a woman under 30 in good health and CMV-seronegative. Each CDR3 is given with its conserved first and last residue. A D gene is named only where the DNA matches it firmly. Clone sizes are given selectively: once, few, many, or a class where the clone is expanded.

CDR3 protein | CDR3 DNA | D gene | clone size | J gene | V gene
CASSESAGQGLNTEAFF | TGCGCCAGCAGTGAGTCGGCGGGACAGGGATTGAACACTGAAGCTTTCTTT | TRBD1 | - | TRBJ1-1 | TRBV10-1
CASSEGARGGRPRADTQYF | TGTGCCAGCAGTGAAGGGGCCCGAGGCGGGAGGCCACGGGCAGATACGCAGTATTTT | TRBD2 | once | TRBJ2-3 | TRBV6-1
CASSLEQGCCEQYF | TGTGCCAGCAGTCTTGAACAGGGTTGTTGCGAGCAGTACTTC | - | - | TRBJ2-7 | TRBV6-5
CASSIRGLGAEAFF | TGTGCCAGTAGTATCCGTGGGCTGGGCGCTGAAGCTTTCTTT | - | - | TRBJ1-1 | TRBV19
CASSYVGTLKETQYF | TGTGCCAGCAGTTACGTTGGGACACTAAAAGAGACCCAGTACTTC | - | - | TRBJ2-5 | TRBV6-5
CATDGDTKYGYTF | TGTGCCACTGATGGGGACACCAAATATGGCTACACCTTC | - | - | TRBJ1-2 | TRBV28
CGVAHPSYEQYF | TGCGGCGTAGCGCACCCATCCTACGAGCAGTACTTC | - | - | TRBJ2-7 | TRBV6-1
CASSTNTEAFF | TGTGCCAGCAGCACTAATACTGAAGCTTTCTTT | - | - | TRBJ1-1 | TRBV6-6
CASSLWGEANTEAFF | TGTGCCAGCAGCCTTTGGGGGGAGGCGAACACTGAAGCTTTCTTT | - | - | TRBJ1-1 | TRBV9
CASSLERTGDEQYF | TGTGCCAGCAGCTTGGAGCGGACAGGGGACGAGCAGTACTTC | TRBD1 | - | TRBJ2-7 | TRBV5-4
CASSWSGLPYEQYF | TGTGCCAGCAGCTGGAGCGGTTTACCCTACGAGCAGTACTTC | - | - | TRBJ2-7 | TRBV5-6
CASSSSTDTQYF | TGTGCCAGCAGCTCGAGCACAGATACGCAGTATTTT | - | - | TRBJ2-3 | TRBV7-3
CASRIGGGGADEQYF | TGTGCCAGCAGGATTGGGGGCGGAGGAGCCGACGAGCAGTACTTC | - | - | TRBJ2-7 | TRBV6-1
CASSDNGQGYGYTF | TGTGCCAGCAGTGACAATGGACAGGGGTACGGCTACACCTTC | TRBD1 | - | TRBJ1-2 | TRBV25-1
CASSLGEQGAVGYTF | TGCGCCAGCAGCTTGGGGGAGCAGGGGGCGGTTGGCTACACCTTC | TRBD1 | - | TRBJ1-2 | TRBV5-1
CASSYSWESTNEKLFF | TGTGCCAGCAGTTACTCGTGGGAGTCAACTAATGAAAAACTGTTTTTT | - | - | TRBJ1-4 | TRBV6-5
CASSLAGPGYGYTF | TGTGCCAGCAGCTTGGCAGGGCCTGGCTATGGCTACACCTTC | - | - | TRBJ1-2 | TRBV5-6
CASRTTPKNTEAFF | TGTGCCAGTAGAACGACACCTAAGAACACTGAAGCTTTCTTT | - | once | TRBJ1-1 | TRBV19
CAIQKQGRVRGYTF | TGTGCCATCCAAAAACAGGGGCGGGTGCGGGGCTACACCTTC | TRBD1 | once | TRBJ1-2 | TRBV28
CASSDDRTEALGGGNQPQHF | TGTGCCAGCAGTGATGATCGGACGGAGGCCCTGGGGGGTGGCAATCAGCCCCAGCATTTT | - | - | TRBJ1-5 | TRBV2
CASEWGGWGYTF | TGTGCCTCGGAGTGGGGGGGCTGGGGCTACACCTTC | - | once | TRBJ1-2 | TRBV30
CASSPTGTVGHNEQFF | TGTGCCAGCAGCCCGACTGGGACAGTAGGGCACAATGAGCAGTTCTTC | TRBD1 | - | TRBJ2-1 | TRBV7-9
CASSPLGIITDTQYF | TGTGCCAGCAGCCCCCTCGGGATTATCACAGATACGCAGTATTTT | - | - | TRBJ2-3 | TRBV7-2
CASSQDSAGRAGEKLFF | TGTGCCAGCAGCCAAGATTCCGCGGGAAGGGCAGGTGAAAAACTGTTTTTT | - | - | TRBJ1-4 | TRBV14
CASSQGSNQPQHF | TGTGCCAGCAGCCAGGGCAGCAATCAGCCCCAGCATTTT | - | - | TRBJ1-5 | TRBV14
CASSPGLLPGQPQHF | TGTGCCAGCAGTCCCGGACTTCTACCGGGGCAGCCCCAGCATTTT | - | once | TRBJ1-5 | TRBV27
CASSLGGRNNEQFF | TGTGCCAGCAGCTTGGGGGGGCGGAACAATGAGCAGTTCTTC | - | - | TRBJ2-1 | TRBV5-4
CASSTRETQYF | TGTGCCAGCAGTACAAGAGAGACCCAGTACTTC | - | - | TRBJ2-5 | TRBV6-6
CASSLSTGVGVGGYTF | TGTGCCAGCAGCTTATCGACAGGGGTAGGGGTCGGTGGCTACACCTTC | TRBD1 | - | TRBJ1-2 | TRBV7-6
CASSSGLAGGGETQYF | TGTGCCAGCAGCTCGGGACTAGCGGGAGGGGGGGAGACCCAGTACTTC | TRBD2 | once | TRBJ2-5 | TRBV5-4
CASSPSGTPTYGYTF | TGTGCCAGCTCCCCATCGGGGACACCGACCTATGGCTACACCTTC | - | - | TRBJ1-2 | TRBV18
CASSPGQGALQPQHF | TGTGCCAGTAGCCCGGGACAGGGGGCCCTTCAGCCCCAGCATTTT | TRBD1 | - | TRBJ1-5 | TRBV19
CASRIDRGLGQPQHF | TGTGCCAGCAGGATAGACAGGGGGCTAGGACAGCCCCAGCATTTT | TRBD1 | - | TRBJ1-5 | TRBV28
CASSSATAEQYF | TGTGCCAGCAGTTCCGCGACTGCCGAGCAGTACTTC | - | - | TRBJ2-7 | TRBV28
CASSVLAGTGELFF | TGTGCCAGCAGCGTTTTGGCGGGCACCGGGGAGCTGTTTTTT | - | - | TRBJ2-2 | TRBV9
CASSLQGVGTEAFF | TGTGCCAGCAGCTTACAGGGGGTTGGCACTGAAGCTTTCTTT | TRBD1 | - | TRBJ1-1 | TRBV7-6
CASSPIEGTANTEAFF | TGCGCCAGCAGCCCGATAGAAGGGACTGCGAACACTGAAGCTTTCTTT | - | - | TRBJ1-1 | TRBV5-1
CASSLAGPLSGNTIYF | TGTGCCAGCAGTTTGGCGGGACCGCTCTCTGGAAACACCATATATTTT | - | - | TRBJ1-3 | TRBV27
CASSSLLARYEQYF | TGTGCCAGCAGTTCCCTTCTAGCTCGATACGAGCAGTACTTC | - | - | TRBJ2-7 | TRBV27
CASSLLGGQGYGYTF | TGTGCCAGCAGTTTATTGGGGGGGCAGGGCTATGGCTACACCTTC | - | - | TRBJ1-2 | TRBV28
CASRAGGIETQYF | TGTGCCAGCAGGGCAGGGGGTATAGAGACCCAGTACTTC | TRBD1 | - | TRBJ2-5 | TRBV28
CASSKHGGANPYEQYF | TGTGCCAGCAGTAAGCATGGGGGGGCCAATCCCTACGAGCAGTACTTC | - | - | TRBJ2-7 | TRBV5-6
CASSPGGSNEKLFF | TGCGCCAGCAGCCCAGGGGGTTCCAATGAAAAACTGTTTTTT | TRBD1 | once | TRBJ1-4 | TRBV5-1
CASSLAYRTMGRDEQFF | TGTGCCAGCAGCTTGGCCTATAGGACTATGGGACGCGATGAGCAGTTCTTC | - | few | TRBJ2-1 | TRBV5-6
CAISESAQSAYNEQFF | TGTGCCATCAGTGAGTCAGCACAGTCAGCCTACAATGAGCAGTTCTTC | - | - | TRBJ2-1 | TRBV10-3
CASSSFSGANTGELFF | TGTGCCAGCAGCTCATTTAGCGGAGCGAACACCGGGGAGCTGTTTTTT | - | - | TRBJ2-2 | TRBV7-3
CASSSYTGELFF | TGTGCCAGCAGCTCATACACCGGGGAGCTGTTTTTT | - | - | TRBJ2-2 | TRBV11-2
CASSLGTGVDTQYF | TGTGCCAGCAGCTTGGGGACAGGGGTGGATACGCAGTATTTT | TRBD1 | - | TRBJ2-3 | TRBV11-2
CASSLAGQLGYTF | TGTGCCAGCAGCTTGGCTGGACAGCTGGGCTACACCTTC | - | - | TRBJ1-2 | TRBV5-6
CASGKLTPMEEQYF | TGCGCCAGCGGCAAGCTTACCCCGATGGAGGAGCAGTACTTC | - | - | TRBJ2-7 | TRBV5-1
CASRSSGTANYGYTF | TGTGCCAGCAGGTCCTCGGGAACCGCGAACTATGGCTACACCTTC | - | - | TRBJ1-2 | TRBV6-5
CACGGGFGAFF | TGTGCCTGTGGGGGAGGCTTTGGAGCTTTCTTT | - | - | TRBJ1-1 | TRBV30
CASSYSRGGSHEQFF | TGTGCCAGCAGTTACTCGAGAGGGGGATCCCATGAGCAGTTCTTC | - | once | TRBJ2-1 | TRBV6-6
CASSLSGTEAFF | TGTGCCAGCAGTTTATCGGGCACTGAAGCTTTCTTT | - | - | TRBJ1-1 | TRBV28
CASSLEGDLYEQYF | TGCGCCAGCAGCTTGGAGGGGGACCTCTACGAGCAGTACTTC | - | once | TRBJ2-7 | TRBV5-1
CASSGQSGNGYTF | TGTGCCAGCAGCGGACAATCTGGCAATGGCTACACCTTC | - | - | TRBJ1-2 | TRBV28
CASSMMGQGNEQFF | TGTGCCAGTAGTATGATGGGACAGGGGAATGAGCAGTTCTTC | TRBD1 | once | TRBJ2-1 | TRBV19
CASSLLSRSEQFF | TGTGCCAGCAGCTTGCTTTCCCGGAGTGAGCAGTTCTTC | - | - | TRBJ2-1 | TRBV13
CASSPQASGTFRFF | TGTGCCAGCAGCCCCCAGGCTAGCGGGACCTTCCGGTTCTTC | TRBD2 | - | TRBJ2-1 | TRBV7-3